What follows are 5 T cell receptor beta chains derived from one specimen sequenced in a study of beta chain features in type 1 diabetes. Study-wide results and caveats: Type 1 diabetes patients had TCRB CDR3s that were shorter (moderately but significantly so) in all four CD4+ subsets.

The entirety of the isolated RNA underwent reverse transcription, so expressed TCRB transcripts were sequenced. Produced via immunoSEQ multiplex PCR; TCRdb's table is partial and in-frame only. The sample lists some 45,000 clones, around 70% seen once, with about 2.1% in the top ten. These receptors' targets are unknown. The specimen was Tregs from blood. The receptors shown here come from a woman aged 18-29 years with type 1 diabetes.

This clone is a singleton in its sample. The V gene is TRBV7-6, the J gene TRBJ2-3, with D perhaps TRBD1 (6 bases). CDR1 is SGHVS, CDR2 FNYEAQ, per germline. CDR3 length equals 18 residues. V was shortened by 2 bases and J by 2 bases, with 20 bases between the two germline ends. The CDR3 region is CASSLMGIRQAPTDTQYF. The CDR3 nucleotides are TGTGCCAGCAGCTTAATGGGGATTAGACAGGCTCCCACAGATACGCAGTATTTT.

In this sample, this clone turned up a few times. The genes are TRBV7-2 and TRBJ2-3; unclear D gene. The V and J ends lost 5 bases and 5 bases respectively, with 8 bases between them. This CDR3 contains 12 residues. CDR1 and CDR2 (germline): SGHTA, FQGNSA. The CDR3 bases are TGTGCCAGCAGCCCCGTAATAGATACGCAGTATTTT. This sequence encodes CASSPVIDTQYF.

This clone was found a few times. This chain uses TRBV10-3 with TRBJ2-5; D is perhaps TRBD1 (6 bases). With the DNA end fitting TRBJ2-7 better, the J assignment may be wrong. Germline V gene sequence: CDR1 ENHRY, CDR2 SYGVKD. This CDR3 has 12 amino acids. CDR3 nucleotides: TGTGCCATCAGGGACAGCTCCTACGAGCAGTACTTC. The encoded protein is CAIRDSSYEQYF.

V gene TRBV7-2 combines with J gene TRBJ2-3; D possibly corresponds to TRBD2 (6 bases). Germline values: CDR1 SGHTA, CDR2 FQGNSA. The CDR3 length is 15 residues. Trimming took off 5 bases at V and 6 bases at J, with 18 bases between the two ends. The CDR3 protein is CASSSSGSRGDTQYF. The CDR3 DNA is TGTGCCAGCAGCAGTTCCGGGAGCCGAGGTGATACGCAGTATTTT.

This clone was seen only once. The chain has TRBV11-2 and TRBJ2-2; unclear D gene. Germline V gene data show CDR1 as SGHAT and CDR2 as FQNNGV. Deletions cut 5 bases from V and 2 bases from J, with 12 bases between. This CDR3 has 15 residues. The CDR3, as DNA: TGTGCCAGCAGCCAGTCGGGTATAAACACCGGGGAGCTGTTTTTT. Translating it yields CASSQSGINTGELFF. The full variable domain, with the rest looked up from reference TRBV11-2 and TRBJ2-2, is EAGVAQSPRYKIIEKRQSVAFWCNPISGHATLYWYQQILGQGPKLLIQFQNNGVVDDSQLPKDRFSAERLKGVDSTLKIQPAKLEDSAVYLCASSQSGINTGELFFGEGSRLTVL.